This TCR beta chain was found in a study of T cell responses to AZD1222 COVID-19 vaccine. Trimming shortened V by 4 bases and J by 4 bases, and 14 bases separated the two germline ends. This CDR3 comprises 14 residues. CDR1 is SGHTA and CDR2 is FQGNSA in the germline V gene. Using immunoSEQ multiplex PCR, the repertoire was profiled, and TCRdb retains in-frame clones only, with some absent. The sample consists of 150,000 to 190,000 clones, 87% of them appearing once. The sequence derives from an adult who received the AZD1222 COVID-19 vaccine. J is TRBJ2-7 and V is TRBV7-2; D might be TRBD1 or TRBD2, each matching 7 bases. The sample in question was peripheral blood, obtained 28 days after the second AZD1222 dose. CDR3 coding DNA: TGTGCCAGCAGCTCCGCAGGGGGGGCGTACGAGCAGTACTTC. Protein sequence: CASSSAGGAYEQYF.